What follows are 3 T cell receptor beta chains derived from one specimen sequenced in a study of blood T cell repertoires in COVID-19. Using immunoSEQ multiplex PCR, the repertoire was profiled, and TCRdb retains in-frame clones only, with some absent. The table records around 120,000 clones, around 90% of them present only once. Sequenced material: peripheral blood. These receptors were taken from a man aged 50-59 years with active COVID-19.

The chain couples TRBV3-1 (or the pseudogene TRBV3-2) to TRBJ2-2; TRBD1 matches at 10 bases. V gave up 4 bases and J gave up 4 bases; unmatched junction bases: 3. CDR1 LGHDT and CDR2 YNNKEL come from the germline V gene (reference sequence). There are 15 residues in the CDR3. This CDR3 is CASSRTGGFTGELFF. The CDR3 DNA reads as TGTGCCAGCAGCCGGACAGGGGGGTTCACCGGGGAGCTGTTTTTT.

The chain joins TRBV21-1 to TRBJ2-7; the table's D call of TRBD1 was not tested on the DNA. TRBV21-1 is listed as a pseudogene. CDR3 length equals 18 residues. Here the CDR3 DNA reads TGTGCCAGCAGCAGCGGGACAGCCTTCAACGTTAGCTCCTACGAGCAGTACGTC. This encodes CASSSGTAFNVSSYEQYV.

The DNA for the CDR3 is TGTGCCAGCAGCCTACAACTTCTAGCGGGGACTCCCTACAATGAGCAGTTCTTC. Residues: CASSLQLLAGTPYNEQFF. This sequence joins TRBV7-2 and TRBJ2-1; TRBD2 agrees at 9 bases. V was pared by 5 bases and J by 2 bases, with 13 bases of the junction left unmatched. The CDR3 is made up of 18 amino acids. CDR1 SGHTA and CDR2 FQGNSA come from the germline V gene.